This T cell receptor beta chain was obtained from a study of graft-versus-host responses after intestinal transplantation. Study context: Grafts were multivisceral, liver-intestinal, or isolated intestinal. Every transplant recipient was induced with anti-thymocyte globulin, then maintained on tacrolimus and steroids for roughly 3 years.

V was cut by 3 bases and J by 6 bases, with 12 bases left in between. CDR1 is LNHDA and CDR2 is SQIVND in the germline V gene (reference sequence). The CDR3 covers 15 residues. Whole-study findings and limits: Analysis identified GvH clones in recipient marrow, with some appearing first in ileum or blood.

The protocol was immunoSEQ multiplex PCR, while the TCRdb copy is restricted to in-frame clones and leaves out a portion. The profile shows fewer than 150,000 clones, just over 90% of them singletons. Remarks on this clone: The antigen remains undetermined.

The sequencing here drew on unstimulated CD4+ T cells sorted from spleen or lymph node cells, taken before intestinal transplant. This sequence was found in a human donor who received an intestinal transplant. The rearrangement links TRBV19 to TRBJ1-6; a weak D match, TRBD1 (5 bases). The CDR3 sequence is CASSIAARVNSPLHF. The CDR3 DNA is TGTGCCAGTAGTATCGCGGCCAGGGTTAATTCACCCCTCCACTTT.